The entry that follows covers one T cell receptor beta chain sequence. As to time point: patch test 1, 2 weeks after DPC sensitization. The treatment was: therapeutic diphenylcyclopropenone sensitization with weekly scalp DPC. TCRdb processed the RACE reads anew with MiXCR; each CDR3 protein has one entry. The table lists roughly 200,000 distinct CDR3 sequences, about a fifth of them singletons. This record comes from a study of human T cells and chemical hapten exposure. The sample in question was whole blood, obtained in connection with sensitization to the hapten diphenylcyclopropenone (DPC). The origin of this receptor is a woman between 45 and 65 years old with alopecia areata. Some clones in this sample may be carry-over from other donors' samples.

The CDR3 DNA sequence: TGCAGCGTACGCGGACAGGGGACCTATGGCTACACCTTC. It encodes CSVRGQGTYGYTF. The chain couples TRBV29-1 to TRBJ1-2, with 9 bases identical to TRBD1. The CDR3 is 13 amino acids. The junction had 6 bases not matched to a gene; V was cut back by 6 bases and J by 4 bases. Per germline, CDR1 SQVTM and CDR2 ANQGSEA.